The clone carrying this T cell receptor (beta chain) occurred a few times. Its antigen remains unknown. Here immunoSEQ multiplex PCR was the method, and the copy in TCRdb shows in-frame clones only, minus some. This sample has roughly 140,000 clones, with about 90% found just once. These data come from a study of CD4+ T cells in melanoma. General study results and limits: In melanoma, neoantigen-specific CD4+ T cells reportedly differed in differentiation state. A reported correlation linked neoantigen-specific CD4+ T cells to CD8+, macrophage and B cell function.

Germline V lookup: CDR1 GTSNPN, CDR2 SVGIG (reference sequence). The V end lost 1 base, the J end lost 4 bases, and 13 bases lay between the germline ends. The CDR3 runs to 14 residues. V gene TRBV30 combines with J gene TRBJ1-2, with D unresolved. This sequence was found in a human donor with melanoma. The CDR3 reads CAWSEEGWSYGYTF. CDR3 sequence (DNA): TGTGCCTGGAGTGAGGAGGGATGGAGCTATGGCTACACCTTC.